The text below deals with one T cell receptor (beta chain). Antigen unknown. The record originates from a study of tumor-infiltrating lymphocytes in primary liver carcinoma. For the study at large: Stage T1-T3 N0M0 tumors spanned about 4.2 to 10 cm.

Study findings and constraints: Overlap in tumor-adjacent and tumor-blood pairs fell below that of tumor region pairs.

Using a constant-region primer together with ProtoScript II reverse transcriptase, TCR beta cDNA was made from approximately 0.55 ug of total RNA. Slightly modified ARM-PCR served as the procedure for the TCR beta libraries. These libraries came from three rounds of nested multiplex PCR. Running 10 cycles apiece, the first two PCR rounds relied on TRBV1-TRBV30 forward primers together with a C-beta reverse primer. TCRdb used MiXCR to reprocess the multiplex PCR reads, holding one entry per CDR3 protein. The data contain about 310,000 distinct CDR3 sequences, around three fifths of them singletons. V was trimmed by 2 bases and J by 3 bases, leaving 7 bases between them. Germline-derived CDR1 and CDR2 are MNHEY and SVGEGT. This CDR3 has 14 residues. RNA was extracted from whole blood without cell sorting, alongside germline DNA. Chronic HBV infection, which was untreated, was present in the patients.

This TCR was sampled from a woman aged 25-40 years with primary liver carcinoma and hepatitis B virus infection. V and J are TRBV6-2 or TRBV6-3 and TRBJ2-2, with no clear D. Input material: peripheral blood. The CDR3 region is CASSYKRDTGELFF. CDR3 DNA sequence: TGTGCCAGCAGTTACAAAAGGGACACCGGGGAGCTGTTTTTT.